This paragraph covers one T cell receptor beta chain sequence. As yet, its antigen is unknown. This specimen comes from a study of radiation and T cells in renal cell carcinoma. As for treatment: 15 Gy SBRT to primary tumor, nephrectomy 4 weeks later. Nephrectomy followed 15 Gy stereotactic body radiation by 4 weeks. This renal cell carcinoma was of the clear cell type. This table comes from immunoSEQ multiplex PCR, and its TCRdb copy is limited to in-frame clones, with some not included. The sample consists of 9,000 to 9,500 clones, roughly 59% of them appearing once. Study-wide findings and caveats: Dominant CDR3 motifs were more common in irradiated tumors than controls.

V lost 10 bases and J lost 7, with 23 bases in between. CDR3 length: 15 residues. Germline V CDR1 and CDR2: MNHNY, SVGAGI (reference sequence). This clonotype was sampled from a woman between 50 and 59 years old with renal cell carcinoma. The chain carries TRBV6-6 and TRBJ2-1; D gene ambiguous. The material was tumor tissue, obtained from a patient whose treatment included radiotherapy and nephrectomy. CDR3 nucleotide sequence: TGTGCCACCGCCGCCCAGACGACTGGGCTAAATGAGCAGTTCTTC. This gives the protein CATAAQTTGLNEQFF.